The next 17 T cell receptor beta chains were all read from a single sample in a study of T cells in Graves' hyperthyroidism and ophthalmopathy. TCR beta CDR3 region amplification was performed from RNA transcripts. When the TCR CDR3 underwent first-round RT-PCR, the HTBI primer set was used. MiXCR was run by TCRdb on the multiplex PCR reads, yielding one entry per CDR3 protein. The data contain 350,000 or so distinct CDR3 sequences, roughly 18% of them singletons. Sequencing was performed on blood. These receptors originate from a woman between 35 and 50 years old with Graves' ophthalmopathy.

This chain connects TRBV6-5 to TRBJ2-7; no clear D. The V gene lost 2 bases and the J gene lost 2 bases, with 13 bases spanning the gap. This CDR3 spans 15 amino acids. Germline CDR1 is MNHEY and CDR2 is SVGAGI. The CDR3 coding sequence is TGTGCCAGCAGTTACGGGGTAGCAGCTCCCTACGAGCAGTACTTC. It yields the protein CASSYGVAAPYEQYF.

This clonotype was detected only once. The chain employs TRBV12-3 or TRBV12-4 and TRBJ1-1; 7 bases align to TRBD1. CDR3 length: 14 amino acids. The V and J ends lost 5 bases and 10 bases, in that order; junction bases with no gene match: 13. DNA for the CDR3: TGTGCCAGCAGTCCCCATTTCCAGGGGGGCACAGCTTTCTTT. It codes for CASSPHFQGGTAFF.

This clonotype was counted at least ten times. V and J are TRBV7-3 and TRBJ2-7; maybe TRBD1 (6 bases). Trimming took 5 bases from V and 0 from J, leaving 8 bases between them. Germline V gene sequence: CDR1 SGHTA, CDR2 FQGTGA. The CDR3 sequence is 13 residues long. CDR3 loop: CASSPTGSYEQYF. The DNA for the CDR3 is TGTGCCAGCAGCCCGACAGGCTCCTACGAGCAGTACTTC.

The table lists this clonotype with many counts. The CDR3 protein is CASSPRPDVAENIQYF. The CDR3, as DNA: TGCGCCAGCAGCCCCCGACCTGATGTAGCAGAAAACATTCAGTACTTC. The V gene is TRBV5-1, the J gene TRBJ2-4; D is unresolved. The CDR3 contains 16 residues. V was cut by 4 bases and J by 5 bases, with 19 bases left in between. Germline loops: CDR1 SGHRS, CDR2 YFSETQ.

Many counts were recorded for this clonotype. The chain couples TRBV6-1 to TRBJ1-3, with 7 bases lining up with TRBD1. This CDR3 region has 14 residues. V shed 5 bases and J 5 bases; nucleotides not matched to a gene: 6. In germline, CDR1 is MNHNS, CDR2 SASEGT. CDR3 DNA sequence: TGTGCCAGCAGTAAACAGGGGATCAGAAACACCATATATTTT. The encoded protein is CASSKQGIRNTIYF.

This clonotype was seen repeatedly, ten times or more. The CDR3 here is CASTQGGRSGYTF. CDR3 DNA sequence: TGTGCCAGCACCCAGGGAGGGCGAAGTGGCTACACCTTC. The J gene is TRBJ1-2, the V gene TRBV27; perhaps TRBD1 as D (5 bases). Deletions cut 7 bases from V and 7 bases from J, with 16 bases between. Germline V CDR1 and CDR2: MNHEY, SMNVEV (reference sequence). This CDR3 contains 13 residues.

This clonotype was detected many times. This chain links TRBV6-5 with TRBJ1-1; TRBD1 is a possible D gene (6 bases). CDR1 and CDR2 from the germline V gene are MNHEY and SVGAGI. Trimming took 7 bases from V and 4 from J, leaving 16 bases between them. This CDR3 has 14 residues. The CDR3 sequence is CASIRTLGATEAFF. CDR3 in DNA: TGTGCCAGCATTAGGACGTTGGGGGCCACTGAAGCTTTCTTT.

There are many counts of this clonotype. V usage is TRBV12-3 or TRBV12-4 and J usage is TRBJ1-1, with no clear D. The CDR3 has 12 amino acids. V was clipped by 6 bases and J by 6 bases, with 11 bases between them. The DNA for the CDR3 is TGTGCCAGCAGCCCGGAGTTCCCTGAAGCTTTCTTT. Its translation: CASSPEFPEAFF.

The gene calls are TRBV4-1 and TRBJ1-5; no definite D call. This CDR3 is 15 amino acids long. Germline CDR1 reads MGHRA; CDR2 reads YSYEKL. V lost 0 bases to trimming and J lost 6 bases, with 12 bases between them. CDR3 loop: CASSQDSVVGQPQHF. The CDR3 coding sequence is TGCGCCAGCAGCCAAGATTCGGTGGTTGGTCAGCCCCAGCATTTT.

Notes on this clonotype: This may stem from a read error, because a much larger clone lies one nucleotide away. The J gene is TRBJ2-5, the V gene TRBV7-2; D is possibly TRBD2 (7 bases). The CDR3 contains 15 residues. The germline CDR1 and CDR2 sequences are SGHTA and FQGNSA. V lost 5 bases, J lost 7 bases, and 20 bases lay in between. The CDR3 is CASSPSGGAGVTQYF. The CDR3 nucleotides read TGTGCCAGCAGCCCCAGTGGGGGGGCAGGGGTGACCCAGTACTTC.

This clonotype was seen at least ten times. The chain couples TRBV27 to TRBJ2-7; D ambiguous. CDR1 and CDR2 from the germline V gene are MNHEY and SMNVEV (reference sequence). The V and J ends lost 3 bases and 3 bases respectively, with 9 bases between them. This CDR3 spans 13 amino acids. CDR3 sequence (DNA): TGTGCCAGCAGTTTCCCCCCTTACTACGAGCAGTACTTC. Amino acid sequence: CASSFPPYYEQYF.

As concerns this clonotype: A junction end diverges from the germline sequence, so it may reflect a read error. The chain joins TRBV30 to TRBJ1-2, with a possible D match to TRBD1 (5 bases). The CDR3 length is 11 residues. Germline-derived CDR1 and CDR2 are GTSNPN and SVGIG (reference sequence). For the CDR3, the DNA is TGTGCCTTGAGTTCGGGGGTTGGCTACATCTTC. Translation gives CALSSGVGYIF.

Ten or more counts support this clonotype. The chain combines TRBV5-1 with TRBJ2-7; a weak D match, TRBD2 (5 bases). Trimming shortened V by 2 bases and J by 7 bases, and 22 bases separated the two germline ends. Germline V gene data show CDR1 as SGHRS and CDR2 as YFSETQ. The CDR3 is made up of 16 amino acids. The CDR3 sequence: CASSFAALGVREEQYF. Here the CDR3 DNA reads TGCGCCAGCAGCTTTGCGGCGTTGGGAGTCCGAGAGGAGCAGTACTTC. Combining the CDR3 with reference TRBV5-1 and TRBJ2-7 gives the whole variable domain KAGVTQTPRYLIKTRGQQVTLSCSPISGHRSVSWYQQTPGQGLQFLFEYFSETQRNKGNFPGRFSGRQFSNSRSEMNVSTLELGDSALYLCASSFAALGVREEQYFGPGTRLTVT.

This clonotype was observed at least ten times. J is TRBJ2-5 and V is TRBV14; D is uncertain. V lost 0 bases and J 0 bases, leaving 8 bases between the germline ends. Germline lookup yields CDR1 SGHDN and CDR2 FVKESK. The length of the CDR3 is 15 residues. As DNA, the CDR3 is TGTGCCAGCAGCCAAGACTCCTGGTACCAAGAGACCCAGTACTTC. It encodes CASSQDSWYQETQYF.

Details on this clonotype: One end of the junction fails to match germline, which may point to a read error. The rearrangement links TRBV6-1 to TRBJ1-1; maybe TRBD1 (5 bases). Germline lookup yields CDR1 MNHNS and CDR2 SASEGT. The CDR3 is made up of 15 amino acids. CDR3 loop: CVSRTHKSGSTEAFF. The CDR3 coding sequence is TGTGTCAGCAGGACACACAAGTCAGGGAGTACTGAAGCTTTCTTT.

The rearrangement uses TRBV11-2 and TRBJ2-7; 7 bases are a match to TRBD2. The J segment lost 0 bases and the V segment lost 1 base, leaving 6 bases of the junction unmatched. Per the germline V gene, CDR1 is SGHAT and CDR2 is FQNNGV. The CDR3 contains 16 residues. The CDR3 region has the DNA TGTGCCAGCAGCTTAGGCAGCCGCGGGAGCTCCTACGAGCAGTACTTC. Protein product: CASSLGSRGSSYEQYF. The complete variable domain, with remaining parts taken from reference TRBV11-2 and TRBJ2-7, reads EAGVAQSPRYKIIEKRQSVAFWCNPISGHATLYWYQQILGQGPKLLIQFQNNGVVDDSQLPKDRFSAERLKGVDSTLKIQPAKLEDSAVYLCASSLGSRGSSYEQYFGPGTRLTVT.

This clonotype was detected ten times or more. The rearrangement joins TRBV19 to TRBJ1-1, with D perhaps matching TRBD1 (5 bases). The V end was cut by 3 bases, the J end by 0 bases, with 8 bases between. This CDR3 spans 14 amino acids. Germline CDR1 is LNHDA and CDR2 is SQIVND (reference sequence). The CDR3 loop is CASSIGDLNTEAFF. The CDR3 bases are TGTGCCAGTAGTATTGGGGACTTGAACACTGAAGCTTTCTTT.